This T cell receptor beta chain is drawn from a study of T cells in Graves' hyperthyroidism and ophthalmopathy. Findings of the study overall: Clonotypes that were expanded in thyroid above 0.001 mostly appeared in blood too.

The source material, RNA transcripts, was used to amplify TCR beta CDR3 regions. A first-round RT-PCR of the TCR CDR3 used the HTBI primer set. TCRdb re-called the multiplex PCR reads with MiXCR, one entry per CDR3 protein. Of a few hundred thousand distinct CDR3 sequences listed, about a sixth are singletons. Exclusion of patients followed from uncontrolled infection, other autoimmune disease, pregnancy or lactation. Only a few counts were recorded for this clonotype. Antigen: not known. The CDR3 runs 15 residues. Germline V gene data show CDR1 as SGHTA and CDR2 as FQGTGA. The V end was cut by 7 bases, the J end by 6 bases, with 19 bases between.

The chain employs TRBV7-3 and TRBJ2-1; possibly TRBD1 or TRBD2 for D (6 bases each). The origin of this receptor is a woman in her late teens or twenties with Graves' ophthalmopathy. Source material: blood. The CDR3 coding sequence is TGTGCCAGCAAGGGGGGACCCGGGAGTCTCAATGAGCAGTTCTTC. It encodes CASKGGPGSLNEQFF. Full variable domain (remainder filled in from reference TRBV7-3 and TRBJ2-1): GAGVSQTPSNKVTEKGKYVELRCDPISGHTALYWYRQSLGQGPEFLIYFQGTGAADDSGLPNDRFFAVRPEGSVSTLKIQRTERGDSAVYLCASKGGPGSLNEQFFGPGTRLTVL.